This TCR beta chain stems from a study of T cell changes during pregnancy in multiple sclerosis. The method was immunoSEQ multiplex PCR; TCRdb's version includes in-frame clones alone and lacks a portion of them. Here the sample spans about 20,000 clones, around nine tenths being singletons. The TCR sequence derives from a female donor in good health, enrolled as a control in a pregnancy study. Sequencing used CD8+ T cells from peripheral blood mononuclear cells, obtained after pregnancy.

CDR3 residues: CASSPSPNQPQHF. DNA for the CDR3: TGTGCCAGCAGCCCCTCCCCCAATCAGCCCCAGCATTTT. The rearrangement uses TRBV5-6 and TRBJ1-5; D is undetermined. Trimming took 4 bases from V and 3 from J, leaving 8 bases between them. Germline-derived CDR1 and CDR2 are SGHDT and YYEEEE. The CDR3 has 13 amino acids.